What follows are 27 T cell receptor beta chains derived from one specimen sequenced in a study of cytomegalovirus exposure and HLA in healthy donors. Both 60 Vbeta primers and 13 Jbeta primers went into the PCR. The protocol was immunoSEQ multiplex PCR, while the TCRdb copy is restricted to in-frame clones and leaves out a portion. This table has 120,000 to 150,000 clones, over 60% appearing once. The specimen was PBMCs. These receptors were collected from a male donor in good health and CMV-seropositive.

V gene TRBV28 combines with J gene TRBJ2-3; D is possibly TRBD2 (6 bases). Germline CDR1 is MDHEN and CDR2 is SYDVKM. The CDR3 sequence is 15 residues long. Trimming stripped 1 base from V and 2 bases from J, with 10 bases between. For the CDR3, the DNA is TGTGCCAGCAGTTTATCGGGGGATAACACAGATACGCAGTATTTT. It translates to CASSLSGDNTDTQYF.

The chain employs TRBV9 and TRBJ2-1, with 7 nucleotides matching TRBD2. Losses at the gene ends were 0 bases for V and 5 bases for J; bases not matched to a gene: 2. Germline CDR1 SGDLS, CDR2 YYNGEE. The CDR3 totals 14 residues. Here the CDR3 reads CASSVGGGDNEQFF. In DNA form, the CDR3 reads TGTGCCAGCAGCGTAGGGGGGGGAGACAATGAGCAGTTCTTC.

This chain connects TRBV27 to TRBJ2-7; 7 positions match TRBD1. This CDR3 region has 11 residues. The germline gives CDR1 MNHEY, CDR2 SMNVEV (reference sequence). The CDR3 sequence: CVKGARYEQYF. In nucleotides, the CDR3 is TGTGTGAAGGGGGCGCGCTACGAGCAGTACTTC.

There are a few counts of this clone. The CDR3 DNA reads as TGTGCCAGCAGCTTACCACATCAAGGTAGCGGGAGCTACGAGCAGTACTTC. Translated: CASSLPHQGSGSYEQYF. The chain couples TRBV7-8 to TRBJ2-7; 9 nucleotides line up with TRBD2. Germline CDR1 is SGHVS and CDR2 is FQNEAQ. V was clipped by 2 bases and J by 3 bases; unmatched bases: 11. The length of the CDR3 is 17 residues.

V and J are TRBV6-1 and TRBJ1-2, with 7 bases aligning to TRBD1. Per the germline V gene, CDR1 is MNHNS and CDR2 is SASEGT. After removal of 6 bases from V and 1 base from J, the junction contained 8 bases not matched to a gene. The CDR3 spans 15 residues. CDR3 loop: CASRVGQAYNYGYTF. CDR3 nucleotide sequence: TGTGCCAGCAGAGTAGGACAGGCGTATAACTATGGCTACACCTTC.

A few counts support this clone. This chain links TRBV7-2 with TRBJ2-7; TRBD2 matches at 8 bases. The V and J ends lost 5 bases and 6 bases, in that order; junction bases with no gene match: 9. The CDR3 length is 14 residues. In germline, CDR1 is SGHTA, CDR2 FQGNSA. The CDR3: CASSSSGSPLEQYF. CDR3 nucleotides: TGTGCCAGCAGCAGCAGCGGGAGCCCCCTCGAGCAGTACTTC. The full variable domain, with the rest looked up from reference TRBV7-2 and TRBJ2-7, is GAGVSQSPSNKVTEKGKDVELRCDPISGHTALYWYRQSLGQGLEFLIYFQGNSAPDKSGLPSDRFSAERTGGSVSTLTIQRTQQEDSAVYLCASSSSGSPLEQYFGPGTRLTVT.

This clone was seen only a few times. The V call is TRBV19, the J call TRBJ2-1, with 9 bases lining up with TRBD2. With 9 bases clipped from V and 4 bases from J, the junction kept 10 bases outside the gene matches. The V gene's germline CDR1 is LNHDA and CDR2 SQIVND (reference sequence). CDR3 length: 15 residues. The CDR3 DNA reads as TGTGCCAGCTGTTTAGCGGGGGCATTATACAATGAGCAGTTCTTC. The encoded protein is CASCLAGALYNEQFF.

This rearrangement joins TRBV4-2 to TRBJ1-1, with D perhaps matching TRBD1 (6 bases). The CDR3 sequence is 16 residues long. V dropped 2 bases and J dropped 0 bases, with 13 bases sitting between them. Germline loops: CDR1 LGHNA, CDR2 YNFKEQ. This CDR3 reads CASSQYQGSLNTEAFF. CDR3 DNA: TGTGCCAGCAGCCAATATCAGGGGAGCTTGAACACTGAAGCTTTCTTT.

V gene TRBV14 combines with J gene TRBJ2-5; no firm D call. Germline CDR1 reads SGHDN; CDR2 reads FVKESK. Trimming pared 1 base from V and 5 bases from J, leaving 5 bases between. The CDR3 covers 12 residues. The CDR3 DNA sequence: TGTGCCAGCAGCCAAGTTTCGGAGACCCAGTACTTC. Its translation: CASSQVSETQYF.

About this clone itself: The sample contains more than one DNA sequence encoding this CDR3. The chain recombines TRBV7-9 with TRBJ1-3; TRBD1 matches at 9 bases. This CDR3 contains 15 residues. CDR1 is SEHNR and CDR2 is FQNEAQ in the germline V gene (reference sequence). The V segment lost 5 bases and the J segment 0 bases; nucleotides outside the gene matches: 2. CDR3 region: CASSKQGASGNTIYF. The CDR3 DNA reads as TGTGCCAGCAGCAAACAGGGGGCCTCTGGAAACACCATATATTTT.

This sequence joins TRBV10-1 and TRBJ2-3; D is undetermined. Germline values: CDR1 WNHNN, CDR2 SYGVQD (reference sequence). Trimming left V 0 bases short and J 2 bases short, with 12 bases between. The CDR3 is 16 amino acids. In DNA, the CDR3 is TGCGCCAGCAGTGAGTCGAGACAATATTTCACAGATACGCAGTATTTT. Its protein is CASSESRQYFTDTQYF.

The table lists this clone with a few counts. The chain joins TRBV5-1 to TRBJ2-2, with 14 bases identical to TRBD2. Per the germline V gene, CDR1 is SGHRS and CDR2 is YFSETQ. The CDR3 covers 16 residues. After removal of 7 bases from V and 7 bases from J, the junction contained 9 bases not matched to a gene. CDR3 DNA: TGCGCCAGCGTACCGGGACTAGCGGGGGCGAGCGGGGAGCTGTTTTTT. It encodes CASVPGLAGASGELFF.

V is TRBV4-1 and J is TRBJ2-7; a weak D match, TRBD2 (7 bases). Trimming pared 3 bases from V and 7 bases from J, leaving 19 bases between. The germline CDR1 and CDR2 sequences are MGHRA and YSYEKL. CDR3 size: 15 residues. CDR3 bases: TGCGCCAGCAGCCAGTGGGGGGGCAGCTCCGGGGAGCAGTACTTC. Protein sequence: CASSQWGGSSGEQYF.

This sequence joins TRBV28 and TRBJ2-7, with a weak D call TRBD1 (6 bases). The ends were cut back, 7 bases at V and 0 bases at J, with 10 bases in the middle. The length of the CDR3 is 13 residues. The germline V gene encodes CDR1 MDHEN and CDR2 SYDVKM. The CDR3 bases are TGTGCCAGCATACGACAGGACTCCTACGAGCAGTACTTC. Its translation: CASIRQDSYEQYF. The variable domain in full, with the rest retrieved from reference TRBV28 and TRBJ2-7, is DVKVTQSSRYLVKRTGEKVFLECVQDMDHENMFWYRQDPGLGLRLIYFSYDVKMKEKGDIPEGYSVSREKKERFSLILESASTNQTSMYLCASIRQDSYEQYFGPGTRLTVT.

In this sample, this clone turned up a few times. The chain combines TRBV27 with TRBJ1-1, with 7 bases matching TRBD1. CDR1 is MNHEY, CDR2 SMNVEV, per germline (reference sequence). With V trimmed by 2 bases and J by 4 bases, 4 bases remained unmatched. The CDR3 contains 14 residues. CDR3 in amino acids: CASSLDRVTTEAFF. The CDR3 DNA follows: TGTGCCAGCAGTTTAGACAGGGTTACCACTGAAGCTTTCTTT.

This chain connects TRBV6-5 to TRBJ1-3; D gene uncertain. V was trimmed by 0 bases and J by 4 bases, leaving 10 bases between them. Germline V gene lookup returns CDR1 MNHEY and CDR2 SVGAGI. The CDR3 contains 15 residues. As DNA, the CDR3 is TGTGCCAGCAGTTACTCGATCCAACAGGGAAACACCATATATTTT. It specifies CASSYSIQQGNTIYF.

The genes are TRBV7-8 and TRBJ2-7; 7 bases are a match to TRBD1. This CDR3 has 16 residues. Trimming took 5 bases from V and 0 from J; bases not matched to a gene: 10. Germline V gene lookup returns CDR1 SGHVS and CDR2 FQNEAQ. CDR3 nucleotide sequence: TGTGCCAGCAGCGGTAATACAGGGGAGTCCTCCTACGAGCAGTACTTC. Translation gives CASSGNTGESSYEQYF.

The genes are TRBV5-6 and TRBJ1-2; 8 nucleotides align to TRBD1. From germline, CDR1 is SGHDT and CDR2 YYEEEE. V dropped 4 bases and J dropped 6; count of bases not matched to a gene: 8. This CDR3 has 14 amino acids. The CDR3 loop is CASSIGQGYDGYTF. In DNA, the CDR3 is TGTGCCAGCAGCATCGGACAGGGATACGATGGCTACACCTTC.

The rearrangement links TRBV15 to TRBJ1-2, with D perhaps matching TRBD1 (5 bases). This CDR3 is built from 15 residues. The germline V gene encodes CDR1 LNHNV and CDR2 YYDKDF (reference sequence). The germline V and J ends were trimmed by 5 bases and 1 base, with 14 bases remaining between them. CDR3 residues: CATSDKGSDNYGYTF. The DNA for the CDR3 is TGTGCCACCAGCGATAAGGGGTCGGATAACTATGGCTACACCTTC. The full variable domain, in which reference TRBV15 and TRBJ1-2 provide the parts outside the CDR3, is DAMVIQNPRYQVTQFGKPVTLSCSQTLNHNVMYWYQQKSSQAPKLLFHYYDKDFNNEADTPDNFQSRRPNTSFCFLDIRSPGLGDTAMYLCATSDKGSDNYGYTFGSGTRLTVV.

Notes on this clone: An end of the junction differs from the germline gene, which may be a read error. The chain employs TRBV9 and TRBJ1-2, with 8 nucleotides matching TRBD1. This CDR3 is 16 amino acids long. In germline, CDR1 is SGDLS, CDR2 YYNGEE. In DNA, the CDR3 is TGTGCCAGCAGCCTGACGGACAGGGAGATTGACTATGGCTACCCCTTC. It yields the protein CASSLTDREIDYGYPF.

The V and J genes are TRBV29-1 and TRBJ1-1; D gene uncertain. Trimming pared 7 bases from V and 1 base from J, leaving 4 bases between. Germline values: CDR1 SQVTM, CDR2 ANQGSEA. The CDR3 is made up of 10 amino acids. The CDR3 bases are TGCAGCGGAGGGAACACTGAAGCTTTCTTT. Translating it yields CSGGNTEAFF.

This rearrangement joins TRBV7-6 to TRBJ2-5, with D tentatively TRBD1 (5 bases). The CDR3 is 12 residues long. V gave up 3 bases and J gave up 11 bases, with 13 bases separating them. The germline V gene has CDR1 SGHVS and CDR2 FNYEAQ. CDR3 loop: CASSFRREAQYF. CDR3 bases: TGTGCCAGCAGCTTCCGCAGGGAAGCGCAGTACTTC.

The V and J genes are TRBV5-4 and TRBJ2-1; D perhaps matches TRBD2 (6 bases). Trimming shortened V by 0 bases and J by 8 bases, and 15 bases separated the two germline ends. The CDR3 is 15 amino acids. Germline V gives CDR1 SGHNT, CDR2 YYREEE (reference sequence). CDR3 loop: CASSLGGGVGDEQFF. The CDR3 DNA follows: TGTGCCAGCAGCTTGGGGGGCGGGGTGGGCGATGAGCAGTTCTTC. Looking up the rest from reference TRBV5-4 and TRBJ2-1 gives the full variable domain: ETGVTQSPTHLIKTRGQQVTLRCSSQSGHNTVSWYQQALGQGPQFIFQYYREEENGRGNFPPRFSGLQFPNYSSELNVNALELDDSALYLCASSLGGGVGDEQFFGPGTRLTVL.

The gene calls are TRBV6-5 and TRBJ1-5; D perhaps matches TRBD1 (6 bases). This CDR3 spans 13 amino acids. V lost 8 bases, J lost 5 bases, and 13 bases lay in between. CDR1 is MNHEY, CDR2 SVGAGI, per germline. The CDR3 region is CASRRDNYQPQHF. The CDR3 nucleotides read TGTGCCAGCCGCCGGGACAACTATCAGCCCCAGCATTTT.

As for this clone: One end of the junction is discordant with germline, which a read error may explain. The chain links TRBV7-3 to TRBJ2-7, with a weak D call TRBD2 (6 bases). CDR1 SGHTA and CDR2 FQGTGA come from the germline V gene. This CDR3 is 16 amino acids long. CDR3 nucleotides: TGTTCCAGCAGCTTAAACGCCCGGGAGTTTGGCAACGAGCAGTACTTC. Translated, it gives CSSSLNAREFGNEQYF.

This clone was detected a few times. This chain connects TRBV21-1 to TRBJ2-1; TRBD2 reflects the table's D call only, with no check against the DNA. TRBV21-1 is deemed a pseudogene. CDR3 length equals 16 residues. In DNA form, the CDR3 reads TGTGCCAGCAGCAAAGACGAGCGGGAGTCCTACAATGAGCAGTTCTTC. Translated, it gives CASSKDERESYNEQFF.

The chain has TRBV19 and TRBJ2-5, with TRBD2 matching 14 bases. Germline trimming cut 3 bases from V and 5 bases from J; bases unmatched to any gene: 8. This CDR3 is built from 17 residues. CDR1 and CDR2 from the germline V gene are LNHDA and SQIVND (reference sequence). The CDR3 nucleotides read TGTGCCAGTAGTATCCCGGGACTAGCGGGAGTCGGGGAGACCCAGTACTTC. It is translated as CASSIPGLAGVGETQYF.